This paragraph reports one T cell receptor (beta chain). Its antigen is as yet unknown. After removal of 2 bases from V and 6 bases from J, the junction contained 6 bases not matched to a gene. Germline CDR1 SGHTA, CDR2 FQGNSA. This CDR3 has 15 amino acids. These data are taken from a study of cytotoxic CD8 clonotypes in ibrutinib-treated CLL. Genomic DNA in a quantity of about 2 micrograms was derived from cryopreserved PBMCs for TCR beta libraries. Profiling relied on immunoSEQ multiplex PCR, and the TCRdb table lists in-frame clones only, not all of them. The sample shows some 63,000 clones, about nine tenths of them seen only once. The study, taken as a whole, reports: In comparison with age-matched healthy donors, baseline clonality was higher and tracked circulating CD8+ T-cell counts.

This sequence originates from a human donor with chronic lymphocytic leukemia. V gene TRBV7-2 combines with J gene TRBJ1-1; 10 bases map to TRBD1. The sequences come from PBMCs, collected after 12 months of ibrutinib treatment. The CDR3 nucleotides read TGTGCCAGCAGCTTATTCGGGACAGGGGTCTCTGAAGCTTTCTTT. Translated: CASSLFGTGVSEAFF.